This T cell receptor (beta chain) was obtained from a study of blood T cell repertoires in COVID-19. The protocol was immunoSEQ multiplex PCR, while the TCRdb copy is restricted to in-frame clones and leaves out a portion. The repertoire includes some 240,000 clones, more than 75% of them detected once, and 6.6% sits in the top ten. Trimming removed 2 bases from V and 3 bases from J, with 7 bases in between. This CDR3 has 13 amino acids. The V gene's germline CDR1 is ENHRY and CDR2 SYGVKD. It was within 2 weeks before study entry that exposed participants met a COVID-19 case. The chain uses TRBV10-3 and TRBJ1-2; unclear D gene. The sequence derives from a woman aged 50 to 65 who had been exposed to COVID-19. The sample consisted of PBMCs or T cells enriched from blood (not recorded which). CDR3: CAISEGQDYGYTF. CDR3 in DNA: TGTGCCATCAGTGAGGGCCAAGACTATGGCTACACCTTC.